The clone carrying this T cell receptor beta chain appeared a few times. Sample donors were healthy Caucasian individuals that came from Russia, aged roughly 6 to 100. Drawing of peripheral blood yielded roughly 9.3 milliliters from each donor. Isolating PBMCs gave at least 7 million of these cells per sample. The CDR3 spans 13 residues. Germline CDR1 and CDR2: SGHRS and YFSETQ. Trimming removed 1 base at V and 5 bases at J, with 7 bases between. Alongside a J-beta primer mix, a sample-barcoded 5' primer served in a second PCR lasting roughly 6 to 11 cycles. TCRdb re-analysed the 5' RACE reads in MiXCR, keeping a single row per CDR3 protein. Of hundreds of thousands of distinct CDR3 sequences in the sample, around half were seen once. This sample was taken from a study of blood T cells in healthy people across ages. Study overall: Capture via template switching afforded approximately one barcoded beta molecule per two T cells.

This TCR derives from a woman aged 60-75 years in good health. The gene calls are TRBV5-1 and TRBJ2-1, with D possibly called TRBD1 or TRBD2 (5 bases each). Sequenced input: blood. In nucleotides, the CDR3 is TGCGCCAGCAGCTTGTTGGGGGACAATGAGCAGTTCTTC. Protein product: CASSLLGDNEQFF.